Presented here are 18 T cell receptor beta chains from one specimen sequenced in a study of T cells in Graves' hyperthyroidism and ophthalmopathy. RNA transcripts were the template for amplifying TCR beta CDR3 regions. With the HTBI primer set, the TCR CDR3 went through a first round of RT-PCR. A single record per CDR3 protein comes from TCRdb applying MiXCR to the multiplex PCR reads. Found here are roughly 380,000 distinct CDR3 sequences, 15% to 20% of them singletons; the top ten hold around 15%. What was sequenced was blood. The receptor set was obtained from a woman in her 40s with Graves' ophthalmopathy.

The table lists this clonotype with a few counts. The V gene is TRBV30, the J gene TRBJ1-4, with unresolved D. With 0 bases removed from V and 8 bases from J, the gap between germline ends came to 7 bases. CDR1 is GTSNPN, CDR2 SVGIG, per germline (reference sequence). The CDR3 totals 12 residues. CDR3 sequence reads: CAWSVRGEKLFF. Here the CDR3 DNA reads TGTGCCTGGAGTGTACGAGGAGAAAAACTGTTTTTT. Full variable domain (rest looked up from reference TRBV30 and TRBJ1-4): SQTIHQWPATLVQPVGSPLSLECTVEGTSNPNLYWYRQAAGRGLQLLFYSVGIGQISSEVPQNLSASRPQDRQFILSSKKLLLSDSGFYLCAWSVRGEKLFFGSGTQLSVL.

This chain uses TRBV11-2 with TRBJ2-7; TRBD2 agrees at 8 bases. The trim removed 6 bases at V and 3 bases at J, leaving 7 bases unmatched. The CDR3 consists of 14 residues. CDR1 and CDR2 from the germline V gene are SGHAT and FQNNGV. Here the CDR3 reads CASSTWAGGYEQYF. The CDR3 DNA reads TGTGCCAGCAGTACGTGGGCGGGGGGCTACGAGCAGTACTTC.

The rearrangement links TRBV5-1 to TRBJ2-3; D gene uncertain. Germline CDR1 SGHRS, CDR2 YFSETQ. There are 13 residues in the CDR3. V was shortened by 4 bases and J by 5 bases, with 11 bases between the two germline ends. CDR3 sequence: CASSPKPLDTQYF. In nucleotides, the CDR3 is TGCGCCAGCAGCCCTAAGCCACTAGATACGCAGTATTTT.

There are many counts of this clonotype. The chain employs TRBV6-1 and TRBJ2-5; a possible D gene is TRBD2 (5 bases). Trimming shortened V by 0 bases and J by 5 bases, and 13 bases separated the two germline ends. The V gene's germline CDR1 is MNHNS and CDR2 SASEGT. The CDR3 extends over 15 amino acids. The CDR3 DNA is TGTGCCAGCAGTGAAGCGCTACTAGGTTCTGAGACCCAGTACTTC. Translating gives CASSEALLGSETQYF.

This clonotype has a count of ten or more. The rearrangement joins TRBV20-1 to TRBJ2-5; TRBD2 matches at 7 bases. Trimming at V came to 1 base and at J to 0 bases, leaving 5 bases not matched to a gene. The CDR3 is made up of 15 amino acids. Looked up from germline, CDR1 is DFQATT and CDR2 is SNEGSKA (reference sequence). This chain's CDR3 is CSARVGGQYQETQYF. CDR3 nucleotides: TGCAGTGCTAGAGTGGGAGGGCAGTACCAAGAGACCCAGTACTTC.

Ten or more counts support this clonotype. The chain couples TRBV28 to TRBJ2-7; D remains ambiguous. The germline V gene encodes CDR1 MDHEN and CDR2 SYDVKM. This CDR3 contains 15 residues. V was cut by 2 bases and J by 3 bases, with 14 bases left in between. CDR3 sequence (DNA): TGTGCCAGCAGTTTAACCCTTGCGGCTGGCTACGAGCAGTACTTC. Residues: CASSLTLAAGYEQYF.

This clonotype was found a few times. As DNA, the CDR3 is TGTGCCAGCAGCTTAAGCCCTACCCGGACTCCGGGACTCACAGCGGGCTACGAGCAGTACTTC. It yields the protein CASSLSPTRTPGLTAGYEQYF. The genes are TRBV7-3 and TRBJ2-7, with D possibly TRBD2 on 6 matching bases. Germline CDR1 is SGHTA and CDR2 is FQGTGA. The CDR3 sequence is 21 residues long. With 1 base removed from V and 3 bases from J, the gap between germline ends came to 31 bases.

Many counts were recorded for this clonotype. This chain connects TRBV19 to TRBJ2-7; D unresolved. CDR3 length equals 14 residues. Trimming left V 5 bases short and J 4 bases short, with 15 bases between. CDR1 is LNHDA, CDR2 SQIVND, per germline (reference sequence). The CDR3 loop reads CASSFQSDGYEQYF. CDR3 bases: TGTGCCAGTAGTTTCCAATCGGACGGGTACGAGCAGTACTTC.

The genes are TRBV7-2 and TRBJ1-6; 7 nucleotides match TRBD1. V trimming: 3 bases; J trimming: 8 bases; junction bases outside the gene matches: 10. The length of the CDR3 is 16 residues. CDR1 and CDR2 from the germline V gene are SGHTA and FQGNSA. CDR3 protein: CASSFTGVSRDSPLHF. CDR3 nucleotide sequence: TGTGCCAGCAGCTTCACAGGGGTGTCTAGGGATTCACCCCTCCACTTT.

J is TRBJ1-2 and V is TRBV18, with 7 bases matching TRBD1. Germline assignment: CDR1 KGHSH and CDR2 LQKENI. With V trimmed by 3 bases and J by 2 bases, 3 bases remained unmatched. The CDR3 is 14 amino acids. The CDR3 loop reads CASSPTGSNYGYTF. CDR3 bases: TGTGCCAGCTCACCGACAGGGTCCAACTATGGCTACACCTTC.

This clonotype was found many times. V and J are TRBV12-3 or TRBV12-4 and TRBJ2-2; no definite D call. There are 13 residues in the CDR3. V lost 5 bases, J lost 4 bases, and 8 bases lay in between. The CDR3 here is CASSPDLTGELFF. The CDR3 nucleotides read TGTGCCAGCAGTCCGGATCTCACCGGGGAGCTGTTTTTT.

This clonotype has ten or more counts. The rearrangement joins TRBV7-8 to TRBJ2-7; D not certain. V was pared by 7 bases and J by 5 bases, with 21 bases between. The CDR3 is 15 residues long. Germline V gene lookup returns CDR1 SGHVS and CDR2 FQNEAQ. CDR3 coding DNA: TGTGCCAGCATCCCCGGACGGAGTCTCAAGAACGAGCAGTACTTC. This translates into CASIPGRSLKNEQYF.

The rearrangement joins TRBV15 to TRBJ2-2; possible D gene TRBD1, 8 bases. The CDR3 has 17 residues. V was shortened by 0 bases and J by 4 bases, with 15 bases between the two germline ends. Germline-derived CDR1 and CDR2 are LNHNV and YYDKDF (reference sequence). The CDR3 protein is CATSRDRTGGGTGELFF. As DNA, the CDR3 is TGTGCCACCAGCAGAGATCGTACAGGGGGGGGCACCGGGGAGCTGTTTTTT.

This clonotype was detected ten times or more. The chain carries TRBV29-1 and TRBJ2-2; TRBD2 matches 14 bases. Looked up from germline, CDR1 is SQVTM and CDR2 is ANQGSEA. This CDR3 contains 17 residues. J gave up 8 bases and V 2 bases, and 10 bases lay outside the gene matches. The chain's CDR3 is CSVESPGGTSGSGELFF. The CDR3 DNA sequence: TGCAGCGTTGAATCCCCCGGCGGGACTAGCGGGAGTGGGGAGCTGTTTTTT.

This clonotype was seen repeatedly, ten times or more. The gene calls are TRBV6-5 and TRBJ1-2; TRBD1 might be the D (5 bases). The V end lost 5 bases, the J end lost 4 bases, and 11 bases lay between the germline ends. Germline V gives CDR1 MNHEY, CDR2 SVGAGI. CDR3 length equals 13 residues. The CDR3 DNA follows: TGTGCCAGCAGTCCGGGACCGATCTATGGCTACACCTTC. It is translated as CASSPGPIYGYTF.

Ten or more counts support this clonotype. The V call is TRBV20-1, the J call TRBJ2-7; D not certain. CDR3 length equals 11 residues. Deletions cut 2 bases from V and 5 bases from J, with 7 bases between. The germline V gene has CDR1 DFQATT and CDR2 SNEGSKA (reference sequence). Here the CDR3 DNA reads TGCAGTGCTAGAATGGACGACGAGCAGTACTTC. This codes for CSARMDDEQYF.

The chain carries TRBV6-2 or TRBV6-3 and TRBJ2-7; no clear D gene. Per the germline V gene, CDR1 is MNHEY and CDR2 is SVGEGT. The CDR3 loop spans 13 amino acids. V lost 7 bases, J lost 4 bases, and 14 bases lay in between. In nucleotides, the CDR3 is TGTGCCAGCAACTCGCGTCTAGGGTACGAGCAGTACTTC. Translating it yields CASNSRLGYEQYF.

This clonotype showed up many times. The chain combines TRBV9 with TRBJ2-3, with 12 positions matching TRBD2. The CDR3 spans 19 residues. Trimming at V came to 0 bases and at J to 1 base, leaving 9 bases not matched to a gene. Per the germline V gene, CDR1 is SGDLS and CDR2 is YYNGEE. The CDR3 spells CASSVGRLAGEAGTDTQYF. The CDR3 region has the DNA TGTGCCAGCAGCGTAGGGAGACTAGCGGGAGAGGCGGGCACAGATACGCAGTATTTT. The whole variable domain, filled in from reference TRBV9 and TRBJ2-3, reads DSGVTQTPKHLITATGQRVTLRCSPRSGDLSVYWYQQSLDQGLQFLIQYYNGEERAKGNILERFSAQQFPDLHSELNLSSLELGDSALYFCASSVGRLAGEAGTDTQYFGPGTRLTVL.